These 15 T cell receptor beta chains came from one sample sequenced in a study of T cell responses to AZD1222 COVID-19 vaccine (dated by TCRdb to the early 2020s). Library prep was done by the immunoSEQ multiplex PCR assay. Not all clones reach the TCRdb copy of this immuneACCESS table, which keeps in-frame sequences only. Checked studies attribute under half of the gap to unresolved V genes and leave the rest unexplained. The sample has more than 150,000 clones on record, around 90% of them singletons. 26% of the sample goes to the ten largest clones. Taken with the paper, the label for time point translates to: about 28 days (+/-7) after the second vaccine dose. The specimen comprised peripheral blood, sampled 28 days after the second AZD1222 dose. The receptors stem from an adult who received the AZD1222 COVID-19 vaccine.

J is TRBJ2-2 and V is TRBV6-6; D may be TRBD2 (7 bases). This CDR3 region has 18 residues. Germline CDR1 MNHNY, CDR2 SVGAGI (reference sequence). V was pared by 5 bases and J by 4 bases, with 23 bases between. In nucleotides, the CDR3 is TGTGCCAGCAGTCGGACTAGGGGGGCAGGTCCCATCACCGGGGAGCTGTTTTTT. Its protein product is CASSRTRGAGPITGELFF.

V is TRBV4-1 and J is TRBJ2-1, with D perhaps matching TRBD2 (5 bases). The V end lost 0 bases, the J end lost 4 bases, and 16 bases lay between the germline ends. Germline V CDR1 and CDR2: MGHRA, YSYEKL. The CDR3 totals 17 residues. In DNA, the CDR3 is TGCGCCAGCAGCCAAGAAGCCCCAGCGGTAGGTTACAATGAGCAGTTCTTC. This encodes CASSQEAPAVGYNEQFF.

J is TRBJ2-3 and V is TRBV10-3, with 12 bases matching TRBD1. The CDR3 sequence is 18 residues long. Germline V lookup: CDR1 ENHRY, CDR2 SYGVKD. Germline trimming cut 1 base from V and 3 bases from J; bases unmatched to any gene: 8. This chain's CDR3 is CAISEFLWGQGATDTQYF. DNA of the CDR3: TGTGCCATCAGTGAGTTCCTGTGGGGACAGGGGGCAACAGATACGCAGTATTTT.

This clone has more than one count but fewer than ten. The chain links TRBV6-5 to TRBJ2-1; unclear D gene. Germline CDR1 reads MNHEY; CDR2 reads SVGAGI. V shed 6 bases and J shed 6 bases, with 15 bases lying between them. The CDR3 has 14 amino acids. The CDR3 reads CASSADQSLNEQFF. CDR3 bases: TGTGCCAGCAGCGCGGACCAATCCCTCAATGAGCAGTTCTTC.

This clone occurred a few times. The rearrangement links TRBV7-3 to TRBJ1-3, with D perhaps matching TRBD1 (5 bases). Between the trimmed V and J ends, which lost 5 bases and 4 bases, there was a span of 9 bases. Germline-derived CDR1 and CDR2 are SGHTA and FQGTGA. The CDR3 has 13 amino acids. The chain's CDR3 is CASSQQEGNTIYF. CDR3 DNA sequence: TGTGCCAGCAGCCAACAGGAGGGAAACACCATATATTTT.

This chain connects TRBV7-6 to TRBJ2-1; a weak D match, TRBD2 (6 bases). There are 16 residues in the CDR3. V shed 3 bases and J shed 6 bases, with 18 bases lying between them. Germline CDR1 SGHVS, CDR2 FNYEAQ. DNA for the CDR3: TGTGCCAGCAGCTTCCCCGCGGGACCCGGACGCAATGAGCAGTTCTTC. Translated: CASSFPAGPGRNEQFF.

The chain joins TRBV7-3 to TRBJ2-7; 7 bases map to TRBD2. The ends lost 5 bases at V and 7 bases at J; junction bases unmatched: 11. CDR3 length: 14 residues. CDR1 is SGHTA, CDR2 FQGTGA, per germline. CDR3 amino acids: CASSPRAPGGEQYF. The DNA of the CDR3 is TGTGCCAGCAGCCCTCGGGCCCCGGGGGGAGAGCAGTACTTC.

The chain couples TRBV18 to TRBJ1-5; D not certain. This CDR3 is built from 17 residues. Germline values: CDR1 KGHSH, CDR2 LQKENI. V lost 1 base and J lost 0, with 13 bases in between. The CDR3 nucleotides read TGTGCCAGCTCACCACAGGAAGCCGGGAATAGCAATCAGCCCCAGCATTTT. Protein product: CASSPQEAGNSNQPQHF.

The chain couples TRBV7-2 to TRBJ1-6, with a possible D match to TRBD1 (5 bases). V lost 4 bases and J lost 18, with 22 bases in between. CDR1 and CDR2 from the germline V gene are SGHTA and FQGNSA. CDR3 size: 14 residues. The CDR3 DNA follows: TGTGCCAGCAGCTCCCGCCGGGGCCCGGGTGGTAACCACTTT. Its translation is CASSSRRGPGGNHF.

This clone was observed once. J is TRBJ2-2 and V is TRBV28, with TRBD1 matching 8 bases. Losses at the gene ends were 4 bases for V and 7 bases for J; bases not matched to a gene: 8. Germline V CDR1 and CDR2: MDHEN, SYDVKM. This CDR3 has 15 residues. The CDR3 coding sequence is TGTGCCAGCAGTTCGCAGGGGGCTGGGGGCGGGGAGCTGTTTTTT. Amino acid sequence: CASSSQGAGGGELFF.

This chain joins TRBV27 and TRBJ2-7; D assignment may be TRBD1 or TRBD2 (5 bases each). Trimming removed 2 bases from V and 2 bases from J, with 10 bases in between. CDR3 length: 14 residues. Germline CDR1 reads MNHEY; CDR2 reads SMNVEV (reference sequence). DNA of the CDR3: TGTGCCAGCAGTTTAGTGGGACCCACCTACGAGCAGTACTTC. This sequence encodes CASSLVGPTYEQYF.

The CDR3 nucleotides read TGCAGCGTTGGTTTATCTAGCGGGAACGAGCAGTACTTC. Translated, it gives CSVGLSSGNEQYF. The rearrangement uses TRBV29-1 and TRBJ2-7; 9 bases align to TRBD2. The CDR3 is 13 amino acids. Per germline, CDR1 SQVTM and CDR2 ANQGSEA. The V and J ends lost 4 bases and 5 bases, in that order; junction bases with no gene match: 6.

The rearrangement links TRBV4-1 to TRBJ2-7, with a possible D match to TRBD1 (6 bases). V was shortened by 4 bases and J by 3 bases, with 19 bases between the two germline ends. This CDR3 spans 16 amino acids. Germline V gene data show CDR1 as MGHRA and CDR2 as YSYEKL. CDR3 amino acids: CASSRPTGFDYYEQYF. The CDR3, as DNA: TGCGCCAGCAGCCGACCCACAGGGTTCGACTACTACGAGCAGTACTTC.

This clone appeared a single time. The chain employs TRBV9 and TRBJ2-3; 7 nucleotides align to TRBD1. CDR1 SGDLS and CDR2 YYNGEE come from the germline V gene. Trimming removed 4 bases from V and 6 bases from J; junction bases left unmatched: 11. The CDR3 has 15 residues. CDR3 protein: CASSSFIQGQDTQYF. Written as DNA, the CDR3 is TGTGCCAGCAGCAGTTTTATACAGGGGCAGGATACGCAGTATTTT.

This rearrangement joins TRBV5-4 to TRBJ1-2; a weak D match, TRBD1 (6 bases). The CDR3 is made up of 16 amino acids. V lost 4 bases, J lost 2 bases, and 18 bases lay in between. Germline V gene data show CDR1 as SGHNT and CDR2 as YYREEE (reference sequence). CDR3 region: CASSRIMGQGNYGYTF. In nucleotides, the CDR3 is TGTGCCAGCAGCCGGATTATGGGGCAGGGGAACTATGGCTACACCTTC.